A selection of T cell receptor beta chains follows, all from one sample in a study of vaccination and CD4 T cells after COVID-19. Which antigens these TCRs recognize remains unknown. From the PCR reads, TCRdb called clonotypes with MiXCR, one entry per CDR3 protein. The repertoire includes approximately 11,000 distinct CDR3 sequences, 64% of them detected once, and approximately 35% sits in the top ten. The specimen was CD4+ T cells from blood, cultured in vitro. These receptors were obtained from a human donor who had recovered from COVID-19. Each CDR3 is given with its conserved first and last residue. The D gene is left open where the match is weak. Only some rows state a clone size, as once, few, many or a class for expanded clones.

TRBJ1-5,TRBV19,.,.,CASSISDSAAQPQHF,TGTGCCAGTAGTATATCGGACAGCGCGGCTCAGCCCCAGCATTTT
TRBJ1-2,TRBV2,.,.,CASSIDTYGYTF,TGTGCCAGCAGTATAGATACCTATGGCTACACCTTC
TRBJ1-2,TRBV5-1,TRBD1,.,CASSLVGQVDGYTF,TGCGCCAGCAGCTTGGTGGGACAGGTGGATGGCTACACCTTC
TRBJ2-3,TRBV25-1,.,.,CASSEFGADTQYF,TGTGCCAGCAGTGAATTTGGGGCAGATACGCAGTATTTT
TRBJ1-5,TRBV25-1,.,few,CASSDLGGIQPQHF,TGTGCCAGCAGTGATCTGGGGGGGATACAGCCCCAGCATTTT
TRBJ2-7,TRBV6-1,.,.,CASSEALGLGEQYF,TGTGCCAGCAGTGAAGCATTGGGGTTAGGCGAGCAGTACTTC
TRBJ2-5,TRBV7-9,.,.,CASSSAGSLGETQYF,TGTGCCAGCAGCTCCGCAGGGAGTCTAGGGGAGACCCAGTACTTC
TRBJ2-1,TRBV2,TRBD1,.,CASSQTGYEHNEQFF,TGTGCCAGCAGCCAGACAGGGTATGAGCACAATGAGCAGTTCTTC
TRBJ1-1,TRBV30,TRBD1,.,CAWSADRLNTEAFF,TGTGCCTGGAGTGCGGACAGGTTGAACACTGAAGCTTTCTTT
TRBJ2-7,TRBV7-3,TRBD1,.,CASSLTADRDYEQYF,TGTGCCAGCAGCTTAACGGCCGACAGGGACTACGAGCAGTACTTC
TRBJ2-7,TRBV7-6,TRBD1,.,CASSPLTGAYEQYF,TGTGCCAGCAGCCCCCTGACAGGGGCCTACGAGCAGTACTTC
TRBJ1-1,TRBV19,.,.,CASSIDGGVGTEAFF,TGTGCCAGTAGTATAGATGGGGGAGTCGGCACTGAAGCTTTCTTT
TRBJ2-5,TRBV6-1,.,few,CASSLDMEETQYF,TGTGCCAGCAGTCTCGACATGGAAGAGACCCAGTACTTC
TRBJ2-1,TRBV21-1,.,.,CASSPEKLAGKSTYNEQFF,TGTGCCAGCAGCCCCGAGAAACTAGCGGGGAAGAGCACCTACAATGAGCAGTTCTTC
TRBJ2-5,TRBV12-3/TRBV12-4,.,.,CASSHGLIKETQYF,TGTGCCAGCAGTCATGGACTGATAAAAGAGACCCAGTACTTC
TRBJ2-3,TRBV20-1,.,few,CSARQWRDLNTQYF,TGCAGTGCTAGGCAGTGGCGGGACTTGAATACGCAGTATTTT
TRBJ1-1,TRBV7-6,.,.,CASSSTPTTEAFF,TGTGCCAGCAGCTCGACACCAACCACTGAAGCTTTCTTT
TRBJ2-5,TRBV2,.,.,CASRPPGAYQETQYF,TGTGCCAGCAGACCCCCGGGAGCCTACCAAGAGACCCAGTACTTC
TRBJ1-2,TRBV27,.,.,CASSTQTGNYGYTF,TGTGCCAGCAGTACCCAGACAGGAAACTATGGCTACACCTTC
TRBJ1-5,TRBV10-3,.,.,CAISQQGNQPQHF,TGTGCCATCAGTCAGCAGGGAAATCAGCCCCAGCATTTT
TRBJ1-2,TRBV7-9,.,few,CASSHSDVDGYTF,TGTGCCAGCAGCCATTCGGATGTCGACGGCTACACCTTC
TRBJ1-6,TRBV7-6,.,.,CASSVPPTPTDYNSPLHF,TGTGCCAGCAGCGTACCACCAACCCCGACAGATTATAATTCACCCCTCCACTTT
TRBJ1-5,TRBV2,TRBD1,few,CASSEWGQGDNQPQHF,TGTGCCAGCAGTGAATGGGGACAGGGGGACAATCAGCCCCAGCATTTT
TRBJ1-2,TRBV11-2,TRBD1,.,CASSPLRTGSYGYTF,TGTGCCAGCAGCCCCCTCAGGACAGGGTCCTATGGCTACACCTTC
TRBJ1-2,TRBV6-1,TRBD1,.,CATGTGENYGYTF,TGTGCCACTGGGACAGGGGAAAACTATGGCTACACCTTC
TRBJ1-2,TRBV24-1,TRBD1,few,CATSDSRDRVGYTF,TGTGCCACCAGTGATTCAAGGGACAGAGTTGGCTACACCTTC
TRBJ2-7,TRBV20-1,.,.,CSARGGAGSYEQYF,TGCAGTGCTAGGGGGGGGGCAGGGAGCTACGAGCAGTACTTC
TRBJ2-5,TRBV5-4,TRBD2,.,CASTPGAGGPQETQYF,TGTGCCAGCACCCCAGGGGCGGGAGGGCCCCAAGAGACCCAGTACTTC
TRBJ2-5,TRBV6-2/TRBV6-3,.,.,CASSRDGRIQETQYF,TGTGCCAGCAGTCGAGACGGACGGATCCAGGAGACCCAGTACTTC
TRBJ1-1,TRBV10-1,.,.,CASSESPLENTEAFF,TGCGCCAGCAGTGAGTCTCCGCTCGAGAACACTGAAGCTTTCTTT
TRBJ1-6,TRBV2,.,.,CASQTVLGSPLHF,TGTGCCAGTCAGACAGTTTTGGGTTCACCCCTCCACTTT